These 10 T cell receptor beta chains were all obtained from the same sample, sequenced in a study of T cells in Graves' hyperthyroidism and ophthalmopathy. RNA transcripts provided the source from which TCR beta CDR3 regions were amplified. HTBI primers were the set used in a first-round RT-PCR of the TCR CDR3. Each CDR3 protein gets one entry after TCRdb re-called the multiplex PCR reads with MiXCR. This table has roughly 740,000 distinct CDR3 sequences, roughly 17% appearing once. Sequencing input: blood. The source of these receptors is a man aged 18 to 35 with Graves' hyperthyroidism.

This clonotype was counted many times. The chain carries TRBV18 and TRBJ2-7, with D perhaps TRBD2 (6 bases). V was pared by 5 bases and J by 0 bases, with 20 bases between. Germline-derived CDR1 and CDR2 are KGHSH and LQKENI. The CDR3 loop spans 17 amino acids. CDR3 bases: TGTGCCAGCTCAGGGACCCTATGGGGGGAGAGCTCCTACGAGCAGTACTTC. It is translated as CASSGTLWGESSYEQYF.

This clonotype was observed a few times. The CDR3 DNA sequence: TGTGCCAGCAGCCAAGACTTCCGATCGCGGGAGACCCAGTACTTC. Residues: CASSQDFRSRETQYF. The genes are TRBV14 and TRBJ2-5; unclear D gene. In germline, CDR1 is SGHDN, CDR2 FVKESK. The CDR3 sequence is 15 residues long. V shed 0 bases and J shed 5 bases, with 13 bases lying between them.

In its sample, this clonotype was seen many times. This chain uses TRBV5-1 with TRBJ2-1, with 13 bases identical to TRBD2. The CDR3 length is 16 residues. V lost 4 bases and J lost 2; bases outside the gene matches: 3. The germline gives CDR1 SGHRS, CDR2 YFSETQ. CDR3 residues: CASSRGTSGAYNEQFF. In DNA, the CDR3 is TGCGCCAGCAGCCGTGGGACTAGCGGGGCCTACAATGAGCAGTTCTTC.

The chain uses TRBV4-3 and TRBJ1-4; 8 bases are a match to TRBD1. Trimming removed 3 bases from V and 7 bases from J; junction bases left unmatched: 10. The CDR3 is made up of 16 amino acids. The germline V gene encodes CDR1 LGHNA and CDR2 YSLEER. DNA of the CDR3: TGCGCCAGCAGCCAGGCGCGACAGGGGAGAGGTGAAAAACTGTTTTTT. It is translated as CASSQARQGRGEKLFF.

The sample holds a few counts of this clonotype. The genes are TRBV12-3 or TRBV12-4 and TRBJ2-5; tentative D call: TRBD1 (6 bases). Trimming shortened V by 6 bases and J by 1 base, and 12 bases separated the two germline ends. The CDR3 is made up of 14 amino acids. The CDR3: CASSRRTVQETQYF. The CDR3 nucleotides are TGTGCCAGCAGCCGAAGGACAGTCCAAGAGACCCAGTACTTC.

This clonotype has a count of ten or more. The V call is TRBV2, the J call TRBJ2-5, with 10 bases aligning to TRBD2. Looked up from germline, CDR1 is SNHLY and CDR2 is FYNNEI. The CDR3 covers 15 residues. The V and J ends lost 5 bases and 4 bases, in that order; junction bases with no gene match: 7. CDR3 nucleotides: TGTGCCAGCAGTCCTAGCGGGAGAGAGGGAGAGACCCAGTACTTC. It is translated as CASSPSGREGETQYF. The whole variable domain, remainder taken from reference TRBV2 and TRBJ2-5, is EPEVTQTPSHQVTQMGQEVILRCVPISNHLYFYWYRQILGQKVEFLVSFYNNEISEKSEIFDDQFSVERPDGSNFTLKIRSTKLEDSAMYFCASSPSGREGETQYFGPGTRLLVL.

This chain uses TRBV3-1 with TRBJ1-6; D is undetermined. The CDR3 is 13 amino acids. Between the trimmed V and J ends, which lost 0 bases and 8 bases, there was a span of 5 bases. The germline gives CDR1 LGHDT, CDR2 YNNKEL (reference sequence). CDR3 in amino acids: CASSQDGDSPLHF. The CDR3 nucleotides read TGTGCCAGCAGCCAAGACGGTGATTCACCCCTCCACTTT.

This clonotype was counted many times. This chain links TRBV3-1 with TRBJ2-7; 8 nucleotides align to TRBD2. The CDR3 spans 16 residues. The junction had 7 bases not matched to a gene; V was cut back by 1 base and J by 2 bases. Germline V lookup: CDR1 LGHDT, CDR2 YNNKEL (reference sequence). The CDR3 sequence: CASSQAGGTRAYEQYF. For the CDR3, the DNA is TGTGCCAGCAGCCAAGCGGGAGGGACAAGGGCCTACGAGCAGTACTTC.

The chain has TRBV27 and TRBJ2-3, with 9 bases aligning to TRBD2. Germline CDR1 is MNHEY and CDR2 is SMNVEV (reference sequence). V lost 8 bases to trimming and J lost 4 bases; unmatched junction nucleotides: 10. This CDR3 has 15 amino acids. The chain's CDR3 is CASRLAGGPADTQYF. Written as DNA, the CDR3 is TGTGCCAGCCGACTGGCGGGAGGGCCGGCAGATACGCAGTATTTT.

In this sample, this clonotype turned up many times. This chain links TRBV12-3 or TRBV12-4 with TRBJ2-3; TRBD1 aligns across 9 bases. The J segment lost 4 bases and the V segment lost 8 bases, leaving 1 base of the junction unmatched. The CDR3 loop spans 12 amino acids. CDR3 region: CASGTGPDTQYF. The CDR3 DNA sequence: TGTGCCAGCGGGACAGGGCCAGATACGCAGTATTTT.